These 28 T cell receptor beta chains were all obtained from the same sample, sequenced in a study of T cells in Graves' hyperthyroidism and ophthalmopathy. Amplification of TCR beta CDR3 regions used RNA as the template. Primed by the HTBI set, a first-round RT-PCR was run on the TCR CDR3. One entry per CDR3 protein, called by TCRdb with MiXCR from the multiplex PCR reads. Of more than 550,000 distinct CDR3 sequences in the sample, less than 45% were seen once. The sequencing sample was made of peripheral blood or thyroid tissue (not recorded which). The origin of the receptors is an adult man with Graves' disease, either hyperthyroidism or ophthalmopathy (not recorded which).

Of note for this clonotype: The junction and the germline gene differ at one end; a read error may be behind it. The chain combines TRBV7-9 with TRBJ1-4; D gene ambiguous. The length of the CDR3 is 14 residues. Germline V gene lookup returns CDR1 SEHNR and CDR2 FQNEAQ (reference sequence). The CDR3 DNA reads TGTGCCAGCAGTACGGATCCAGGCTGGGAAAAACCGTTTTTT. Protein sequence: CASSTDPGWEKPFF. Variable domain in full (rest from reference TRBV7-9 and TRBJ1-4): DTGVSQNPRHKITKRGQNVTFRCDPISEHNRLYWYRQTLGQGPEFLTYFQNEAQLEKSRLLSDRFSAERPKGSFSTLEIQRTEQGDSAMYLCASSTDPGWEKPFFGSGTQLSVL.

Only a few counts were recorded for this clonotype. The chain is built from TRBV20-1 and TRBJ1-6; TRBD1 is a possible D gene (5 bases). CDR1 and CDR2 (germline): DFQATT, SNEGSKA (reference sequence). Trimming shortened V by 1 base and J by 6 bases, and 13 bases separated the two germline ends. The CDR3 is 15 amino acids. CDR3: CSARGLGTTNSPLHF. CDR3 bases: TGCAGTGCTAGAGGTCTCGGGACTACTAATTCACCCCTCCACTTT.

Remarks on this clonotype: This sequence may be a read error, since a much larger clone differs from it by one base. The V call is TRBV11-3, the J call TRBJ1-1; possibly TRBD1 for D (6 bases). CDR3 length: 15 residues. Germline CDR1 and CDR2: SGHNT and YENEEA. CDR3 residues: CASSLAAGANTEASF. CDR3 coding DNA: TGTGCCAGCAGCTTAGCTGCGGGGGCCAACACTGAAGCTTCCTTT.

The chain employs TRBV4-1 and TRBJ2-5; D is unclear. V shed 1 base and J shed 3 bases, with 6 bases lying between them. The CDR3 loop spans 13 amino acids. CDR1 is MGHRA and CDR2 is YSYEKL in the germline V gene. The CDR3 region has the DNA TGCGCCAGCAGCCAAGGGGTAGAAGAGACCCAGTACTTC. This codes for CASSQGVEETQYF.

In this sample, this clonotype turned up once. A read error is possible here, since a much larger clone lies one base away. The CDR3 region has the DNA TGCAGCGTTGAAGCAGGGTCGGCTGAAGCTTTCTTT. It translates to CSVEAGSAEAFF. The chain joins TRBV29-1 to TRBJ1-1, with D tentatively TRBD1 (5 bases). V gave up 1 base and J gave up 6 bases, with 9 bases separating them. Germline CDR1 is SQVTM and CDR2 is ANQGSEA. CDR3 length equals 12 residues.

J is TRBJ2-7 and V is TRBV7-8, with D perhaps TRBD2 (5 bases). The germline gives CDR1 SGHVS, CDR2 FQNEAQ. There are 13 residues in the CDR3. The V end was cut by 1 base, the J end by 6 bases, with 10 bases between. CDR3 amino acids: CASSLGGLVEQYF. CDR3 nucleotides: TGTGCCAGCAGCTTAGGAGGGTTGGTCGAGCAGTACTTC.

This clonotype was seen many times. This sequence joins TRBV29-1 and TRBJ1-2; 9 bases line up with TRBD1. CDR3 length: 11 amino acids. CDR1 and CDR2 from the germline V gene are SQVTM and ANQGSEA. Trimming removed 4 bases from V and 7 bases from J; junction bases left unmatched: 1. DNA for the CDR3: TGCAGCGTTGCGGACAGGGGTGGCTACACCTTC. Translating gives CSVADRGGYTF.

The rearrangement joins TRBV7-9 to TRBJ2-5; 9 bases are a match to TRBD1. The CDR3 is 15 residues long. Germline-derived CDR1 and CDR2 are SEHNR and FQNEAQ (reference sequence). The ends lost 6 bases at V and 9 bases at J; junction bases unmatched: 14. The CDR3 bases are TGTGCCAGCAGTCAGGGACAGGGTATAAATCAGCCCCAGTACTTC. This codes for CASSQGQGINQPQYF.

The chain combines TRBV25-1 with TRBJ1-1; the D is unclear. Per the germline V gene, CDR1 is MGHDK and CDR2 is SYGVNS. Trimming removed 8 bases from V and 3 bases from J, with 13 bases in between. The CDR3 consists of 13 residues. The CDR3 here is CASPSGWDTEAFF. CDR3 in DNA: TGTGCCAGCCCTTCCGGGTGGGACACTGAAGCTTTCTTT. The full variable domain, rest sourced from reference TRBV25-1 and TRBJ1-1, is EADIYQTPRYLVIGTGKKITLECSQTMGHDKMYWYQQDPGMELHLIHYSYGVNSTEKGDLSSESTVSRIRTEHFPLTLESARPSHTSQYLCASPSGWDTEAFFGQGTRLTVV.

The genes are TRBV25-1 and TRBJ1-2, with a weak D call TRBD1 (5 bases). V was shortened by 8 bases and J by 4 bases, with 11 bases between the two germline ends. CDR1 is MGHDK and CDR2 is SYGVNS in the germline V gene. The CDR3 consists of 12 residues. CDR3 residues: CASGPGTYGYTF. In DNA form, the CDR3 reads TGTGCCAGCGGACCAGGGACCTATGGCTACACCTTC.

V is TRBV2 and J is TRBJ2-7; TRBD1 matches 10 bases. The CDR3 totals 15 residues. The V segment lost 4 bases and the J segment 5 bases; nucleotides outside the gene matches: 8. CDR1 is SNHLY and CDR2 is FYNNEI in the germline V gene. The CDR3 nucleotides are TGTGCCAGCAGTGCGGGGACAGGGGATTTCGACGAGCAGTACTTC. Its translation is CASSAGTGDFDEQYF.

Details on this clonotype: A read error may produce the germline difference seen at one junction end. The chain links TRBV5-1 to TRBJ2-2; D ambiguous. The CDR3 is made up of 13 amino acids. The germline gives CDR1 SGHRS, CDR2 YFSETQ. As DNA, the CDR3 is TGTGCCAGCAGCTGGGGTCGGCAGGGGGAGCTGTTTTTT. Encoded protein: CASSWGRQGELFF.

The V and J genes are TRBV29-1 and TRBJ2-7, with TRBD2 matching over 8 bases. The CDR3 loop spans 14 amino acids. After removal of 8 bases from V and 0 bases from J, the junction contained 9 bases not matched to a gene. CDR1 is SQVTM and CDR2 is ANQGSEA in the germline V gene. The CDR3 bases are TGCAGCACCCGCGCCGGGACTAGCTCCTACGAGCAGTACTTC. As protein: CSTRAGTSSYEQYF.

This clonotype was detected ten times or more. The gene calls are TRBV29-1 and TRBJ2-5, with 9 nucleotides matching TRBD2. V gave up 6 bases and J gave up 5 bases; unmatched junction bases: 4. Germline V lookup: CDR1 SQVTM, CDR2 ANQGSEA. CDR3 length: 12 residues. As DNA, the CDR3 is TGCAGCGTGGTAGCGGGAGTTGAGACCCAGTACTTC. This encodes CSVVAGVETQYF.

The V call is TRBV15, the J call TRBJ1-4; TRBD1 is a possible D gene (5 bases). V was clipped by 3 bases and J by 10 bases, with 15 bases between them. Germline CDR1 and CDR2: LNHNV and YYDKDF (reference sequence). This CDR3 has 14 residues. CDR3 in amino acids: CATSSSRDVAKLFF. Here the CDR3 DNA reads TGTGCCACCAGCAGTAGCAGGGACGTTGCAAAACTGTTTTTT. The full variable domain, completed using reference TRBV15 and TRBJ1-4, is DAMVIQNPRYQVTQFGKPVTLSCSQTLNHNVMYWYQQKSSQAPKLLFHYYDKDFNNEADTPDNFQSRRPNTSFCFLDIRSPGLGDTAMYLCATSSSRDVAKLFFGSGTQLSVL.

This clonotype has more than one count but fewer than ten. The J gene is TRBJ1-5, the V gene TRBV2; D is possibly TRBD1 (6 bases). Trimming removed 2 bases at V and 4 bases at J, with 12 bases between. There are 15 residues in the CDR3. Germline CDR1 reads SNHLY; CDR2 reads FYNNEI. The CDR3 region has the DNA TGTGCCAGCAGTGAATTGTTAGGACAGAATCAGCCCCAGCATTTT. Translation: CASSELLGQNQPQHF.

This clonotype has a handful of counts. The CDR3 spells CASSYSGVQETQYF. CDR3 in DNA: TGTGCCAGCAGTTACTCGGGCGTCCAAGAGACCCAGTACTTC. V and J are TRBV12-3 or TRBV12-4 and TRBJ2-5; D unclear. Trimming removed 4 bases at V and 1 base at J, with 10 bases between. The CDR3 loop spans 14 amino acids.

This chain joins TRBV2 and TRBJ1-5, with 8 bases lining up with TRBD1. Germline CDR1 is SNHLY and CDR2 is FYNNEI. The CDR3 has 16 amino acids. J was trimmed by 2 bases and V by 4 bases; bases with no gene match: 7. CDR3 amino acids: CASSARGQAGNQPQHF. The CDR3 DNA reads as TGTGCCAGCAGTGCCCGGGGACAGGCTGGCAATCAGCCCCAGCATTTT.

A word on this clonotype: One junction end disagrees with the germline gene, perhaps due to a read error. The chain has TRBV2 and TRBJ1-5; 7 bases map to TRBD1. Per the germline V gene, CDR1 is SNHLY and CDR2 is FYNNEI. The CDR3 sequence is 15 residues long. The CDR3 region is CVSSEGGRGDQPQHF. DNA for the CDR3: TGTGTCAGCAGTGAAGGGGGCCGCGGGGATCAGCCCCAGCATTTT. Full variable domain (outside the CDR3, taken from reference TRBV2 and TRBJ1-5): EPEVTQTPSHQVTQMGQEVILRCVPISNHLYFYWYRQILGQKVEFLVSFYNNEISEKSEIFDDQFSVERPDGSNFTLKIRSTKLEDSAMYFCVSSEGGRGDQPQHFGDGTRLSIL.

This clonotype was counted at least ten times. V is TRBV25-1 and J is TRBJ2-7, with D unclear. Trimming took 1 base from V and 3 from J, leaving 4 bases between them. Germline values: CDR1 MGHDK, CDR2 SYGVNS. The CDR3 spans 12 residues. CDR3 residues: CASSEFSYEQYF. DNA for the CDR3: TGTGCCAGCAGTGAATTCAGCTACGAGCAGTACTTC.

A note on this clonotype: A much larger clone lies a single base off, so this may be a read error. The chain links TRBV7-3 to TRBJ1-3; D ambiguous. The CDR3 sequence is 15 residues long. Germline CDR1 reads SGHTA; CDR2 reads FQGTGA. V was pared by 0 bases and J by 0 bases, with 6 bases between. The chain's CDR3 is CASSLTGVSGNTIYF. CDR3 sequence (DNA): TGTGCCAGCAGCTTAACGGGCGTCTCTGGAAACACCATATATTTT.

The V gene is TRBV2, the J gene TRBJ1-1; D is uncertain. V dropped 3 bases and J dropped 4 bases, with 9 bases sitting between them. CDR3 length: 13 amino acids. CDR1 SNHLY and CDR2 FYNNEI come from the germline V gene. CDR3 sequence reads: CASSDLGGTEAFF. Written as DNA, the CDR3 is TGTGCCAGCAGTGACTTGGGTGGCACTGAAGCTTTCTTT.

Only one count was recorded for this clonotype. This sequence joins TRBV20-1 and TRBJ2-5; 7 bases map to TRBD2. The CDR3 sequence is 14 residues long. Germline V CDR1 and CDR2: DFQATT, SNEGSKA (reference sequence). V shed 4 bases, J shed 3 bases, and the junction held 8 bases outside the gene matches. The chain's CDR3 is CSAIPREGKETQYF. The CDR3 DNA reads TGCAGTGCTATCCCCAGGGAGGGAAAAGAGACCCAGTACTTC.

This clonotype came up once. The junction differs from germline at one of its ends, possibly a read error. The gene calls are TRBV24-1 and TRBJ1-5; D ambiguous. Germline assignment: CDR1 KGHDR and CDR2 SFDVKD. CDR3 length: 16 residues. This CDR3 is CASSVRENFSNQPQHF. CDR3 nucleotides: TGTGCCAGCAGTGTACGGGAGAACTTTAGCAATCAGCCCCAGCATTTT.

The gene calls are TRBV12-3 or TRBV12-4 and TRBJ1-1; 8 nucleotides line up with TRBD1. Losses at the gene ends were 6 bases for V and 4 bases for J; bases not matched to a gene: 13. The CDR3 has 16 residues. The chain's CDR3 is CASSDIRGLGLTEAFF. DNA of the CDR3: TGTGCCAGCAGCGATATCAGGGGGCTGGGGCTCACTGAAGCTTTCTTT.

The V call is TRBV7-4, the J call TRBJ1-6; D is ambiguous. Between the trimmed V and J ends, which lost 3 bases and 6 bases, there was a span of 12 bases. CDR1 is SGHVT and CDR2 is SQSDAQ in the germline V gene. This CDR3 has 15 amino acids. CDR3 sequence: CASSFEGSGNSPLHF. The DNA for the CDR3 is TGTGCCAGCAGCTTTGAGGGAAGCGGTAATTCACCCCTCCACTTT.

This clonotype has ten or more counts. The chain joins TRBV10-2 to TRBJ2-7; 10 bases are a match to TRBD2. Germline CDR1 is WSHSY and CDR2 is SAAADI. V lost 10 bases to trimming and J lost 4 bases; unmatched junction nucleotides: 13. This CDR3 comprises 15 residues. The CDR3 loop is CATIPISGGPYEQYF. CDR3 nucleotides: TGCGCCACCATACCAATTAGCGGGGGGCCTTACGAGCAGTACTTC.

Ten or more counts support this clonotype. The J gene is TRBJ1-3, the V gene TRBV7-9; TRBD1 might be the D (5 bases). Germline V lookup: CDR1 SEHNR, CDR2 FQNEAQ (reference sequence). The CDR3 runs to 13 residues. V gave up 5 bases and J gave up 9 bases, with 14 bases separating them. CDR3 residues: CASSPTEGRTIYF. DNA of the CDR3: TGTGCCAGCAGCCCGACAGAGGGACGCACCATATATTTT.